A selection of T cell receptor beta chains follows, all from one sample in a study of technical replicates of blood from several donors. The protocol was immunoSEQ multiplex PCR, while the TCRdb copy is restricted to in-frame clones and leaves out a portion. This table holds about 80,000 clones, 86% found once. The specimen was PBMCs. Receptor source: a human donor in good health. Some clones in this sample may be carry-over from other donors' samples. CDR3s include the opening cysteine and the closing phenylalanine or tryptophan. D genes are given only for firm matches. Size tells how often a clone was seen (once, few, many) or the class of an expanded clone, and some rows leave it out.

D: .
size: .
V: TRBV30
J: TRBJ2-7
DNA: TGTGCCGGGGAGAAGGACGGTTCCTACGAGCAGTACTTC
CDR3: CAGEKDGSYEQYF

D: TRBD1
size: once
V: TRBV27
J: TRBJ1-5
DNA: TGTGCCAGCAGTTTATCGGGACAGGTCTTTAGCAATCAGCCCCAGCATTTT
CDR3: CASSLSGQVFSNQPQHF

D: TRBD2
size: few
V: TRBV5-5
J: TRBJ2-2
DNA: TGTGCCAGCAGCTTGGCTAGCGGGGTCACCGGGGAGCTGTTTTTT
CDR3: CASSLASGVTGELFF

D: TRBD2
size: once
V: TRBV19
J: TRBJ2-1
DNA: TGTGCCAGTAGTCACACGGGACTAGCGGCCTACAATGAGCAGTTCTTC
CDR3: CASSHTGLAAYNEQFF

D: .
size: .
V: TRBV5-4
J: TRBJ1-1
DNA: TGTGCCAGCAGCGCCCCAGGCGGGGGATCTAACACTGAAGCTTTCTTT
CDR3: CASSAPGGGSNTEAFF

D: .
size: .
V: TRBV6-1
J: TRBJ1-1
DNA: TGTGCCACACGACCTGGGACAAAGAACACTGAAGCTTTCTTT
CDR3: CATRPGTKNTEAFF

D: TRBD1
size: .
V: TRBV6-5
J: TRBJ2-7
DNA: TGTGCCAGCAGTTACGGCCAGGGACAGGGGGGCTACGAGCAGTACTTC
CDR3: CASSYGQGQGGYEQYF

D: .
size: .
V: TRBV21-1
J: TRBJ1-5
DNA: TGTGCCAGCAGCACCAGGACAGGGGGTTATCAGCCCCAGCATTTT
CDR3: CASSTRTGGYQPQHF

D: .
size: .
V: TRBV10-3
J: TRBJ2-5
DNA: TGTGCCGTAAGGGGGGGATTAGGAGAGACCCAGTACTTC
CDR3: CAVRGGLGETQYF

D: TRBD2
size: .
V: TRBV7-6
J: TRBJ2-7
DNA: TGTGCCAGCAGCTTATCTGCGGGAGGGCCGTACGAGCAGTACTTC
CDR3: CASSLSAGGPYEQYF

D: .
size: .
V: TRBV19
J: TRBJ1-2
DNA: TGTGCCAGTAGTATCCCCGCAGAAACCTATGGCTACACCTTC
CDR3: CASSIPAETYGYTF

D: .
size: .
V: TRBV23-1
J: TRBJ1-2
DNA: TGCGCCAGCAGTCAACAAACGGGTGACCTACCACATGGCTACACCTTC
CDR3: CASSQQTGDLPHGYTF

D: .
size: .
V: TRBV20-1
J: TRBJ2-5
DNA: TGCAGTGCGCACCGGGGGGAGACCCAGTACTTC
CDR3: CSAHRGETQYF

D: .
size: .
V: TRBV6-1
J: TRBJ2-3
DNA: TGTGCCACTCTCGGGGATACGCAGTATTTT
CDR3: CATLGDTQYF

D: .
size: .
V: TRBV11-2
J: TRBJ2-7
DNA: TGTGCCAGCAGCTGGACTGGAACCTACGAGCAGTACTTC
CDR3: CASSWTGTYEQYF

D: .
size: once
V: TRBV9
J: TRBJ2-7
DNA: TGTGCCAGCAGCCCCCTTTGTTGGGCAGGGTCGTACGACGAGCAGTACTTC
CDR3: CASSPLCWAGSYDEQYF

D: .
size: .
V: TRBV7-2
J: TRBJ1-4
DNA: TGTGCCAGCAGCTTTAAGCCGGACAAAACTAATGAAAAACTGTTTTTT
CDR3: CASSFKPDKTNEKLFF

D: TRBD2
size: .
V: TRBV6-1
J: TRBJ2-7
DNA: TGTACCAGCAGGGCCTGGACTAGCGGGAGTGACGAGCAGTACTTC
CDR3: CTSRAWTSGSDEQYF

D: .
size: .
V: TRBV6-7
J: TRBJ1-2
DNA: TGTGCCAGCAGTTCAAGGGGGGGGACTAACTATGGCTACACCTTC
CDR3: CASSSRGGTNYGYTF

D: .
size: .
V: TRBV9
J: TRBJ2-3
DNA: TGTGCCAGCAGCGGCAACTCCGCAGATACGCAGTATTTT
CDR3: CASSGNSADTQYF

D: .
size: .
V: TRBV7-2
J: TRBJ2-7
DNA: TGTGCCAGCAGCCCCTCCGTCAGTAATTACGAGCAGTACTTC
CDR3: CASSPSVSNYEQYF

D: .
size: .
V: TRBV14
J: TRBJ2-7
DNA: TGTGCCAGCAGCCAAGCGTACGAGCAGTACTTC
CDR3: CASSQAYEQYF

D: TRBD1
size: once
V: TRBV5-5
J: TRBJ1-4
DNA: TGTGCCAGCAGCCAGGGACAGGGGCGGGAAAAACTGTTTTTT
CDR3: CASSQGQGREKLFF

D: .
size: once
V: TRBV19
J: TRBJ1-5
DNA: TGTGCCAGTAGTATGATAGGGGTTCAGCCCCAGCATTTT
CDR3: CASSMIGVQPQHF

D: TRBD2
size: .
V: TRBV6-1
J: TRBJ2-5
DNA: TGTGCCAGCAGTCGACTAGCGGGGGGTCAAGAGACCCAGTACTTC
CDR3: CASSRLAGGQETQYF

D: TRBD1
size: .
V: TRBV19
J: TRBJ1-4
DNA: TGTGCCAGTAGTAACCCCGGGACAGGGGGTGAAAAACTGTTTTTT
CDR3: CASSNPGTGGEKLFF

D: .
size: .
V: TRBV5-1
J: TRBJ1-6
DNA: TGCGCCAGCAAGCGTGGGGGCGGTTCACCCCTCCACTTT
CDR3: CASKRGGGSPLHF

D: TRBD1
size: .
V: TRBV30
J: TRBJ1-5
DNA: TGTGCCTGGAGCGCGACAGGGGGCCCTCAGCCCCAGCATTTT
CDR3: CAWSATGGPQPQHF

D: TRBD2
size: .
V: TRBV9
J: TRBJ2-3
DNA: TGTGCCAGCAGCGTAGAAGGGACTAGCTTTGGCACGCAGTATTTT
CDR3: CASSVEGTSFGTQYF

D: TRBD2
size: once
V: TRBV4-1
J: TRBJ2-7
DNA: TGCGCCAGCAGCGAAACTAGCGCTGCCTACGAGCAGTACTTC
CDR3: CASSETSAAYEQYF

D: TRBD2
size: .
V: TRBV6-7
J: TRBJ2-3
DNA: TGTGCCAGCAGTTACCCTAGCGGGAGAACCCCGGTCGGCACAGATACGCAGTATTTT
CDR3: CASSYPSGRTPVGTDTQYF

D: .
size: .
V: TRBV6-1
J: TRBJ2-7
DNA: TGTGCCAGCAGTGAACCTGGACAAAGCTACGAGCAGTACTTC
CDR3: CASSEPGQSYEQYF

D: TRBD1
size: .
V: TRBV7-7
J: TRBJ2-7
DNA: TGTGCCAGCAGCCTAAGACAGGGAGTCGAGCAGTACTTC
CDR3: CASSLRQGVEQYF

D: TRBD1
size: .
V: TRBV7-8
J: TRBJ1-2
DNA: TGTGCCAGCAGCTCGACAGGGGGCGCGGGGTATGGCTACACCTTC
CDR3: CASSSTGGAGYGYTF

D: .
size: .
V: TRBV11-2
J: TRBJ1-5
DNA: TGTGCCAGCAGCTCAATAGATCAGCCCCAGCATTTT
CDR3: CASSSIDQPQHF

D: TRBD2
size: .
V: TRBV7-2
J: TRBJ2-3
DNA: TGTGCCAGCAGCTCACGACTAGCGGGAGTACAAGATACGCAGTATTTT
CDR3: CASSSRLAGVQDTQYF

D: .
size: .
V: TRBV15
J: TRBJ1-3
DNA: TGTGCCACCAGCAGAGGTTCGACAGCCAGCTCTGGAAACACCATATATTTT
CDR3: CATSRGSTASSGNTIYF

D: TRBD1
size: .
V: TRBV25-1
J: TRBJ2-2
DNA: TGTGCCAGCAGTTTCCTTGGGACAGGGAACACCGGGGAGCTGTTTTTT
CDR3: CASSFLGTGNTGELFF

D: .
size: .
V: TRBV9
J: TRBJ2-2
DNA: TGTGCCAGCAGCGTAGCGGCCGGGGAGCTGTTTTTT
CDR3: CASSVAAGELFF

D: .
size: .
V: TRBV7-9
J: TRBJ2-7
DNA: TGTGCCAGCAGCCCGGACAACTCCTACGAGCAGTACTTC
CDR3: CASSPDNSYEQYF

D: TRBD1
size: .
V: TRBV7-2
J: TRBJ2-7
DNA: TGTGCCAGCAGCCTCTCTGGGACAGGCGCCTACGAGCAGTACTTC
CDR3: CASSLSGTGAYEQYF

D: TRBD1
size: .
V: TRBV7-9
J: TRBJ1-1
DNA: TGTGCCAGCAGCCCCGGACAGGGGAATACTGAAGCTTTCTTT
CDR3: CASSPGQGNTEAFF

D: .
size: .
V: TRBV27
J: TRBJ1-2
DNA: TGTGCCAGCATTCGCGGAGGCTACACCTTC
CDR3: CASIRGGYTF

D: .
size: few
V: TRBV30
J: TRBJ2-7
DNA: TGTGCCTGGAGTGTACAGGGTCCCCACGAGCAGTACTTC
CDR3: CAWSVQGPHEQYF

D: .
size: .
V: TRBV6-7
J: TRBJ2-4
DNA: TGTGCCAGCATAATCAGCCGGGGTATAAACATTCAGTACTTC
CDR3: CASIISRGINIQYF

D: .
size: .
V: TRBV7-2
J: TRBJ2-6
DNA: TGTGCCAGCAGCGACCCCCCGTCCTGGACAGGGGCCAACGTCCTGACTTTC
CDR3: CASSDPPSWTGANVLTF

D: .
size: .
V: TRBV5-1
J: TRBJ2-7
DNA: TGCGCCAGCAGCCAGGACAGCCCATTGGGGGAGCAGTACTTC
CDR3: CASSQDSPLGEQYF

D: TRBD2
size: few
V: TRBV11-2
J: TRBJ2-2
DNA: TGTGCCAGCAGCTCGACTAGCGGGAGGGCGAGTCACGGGGAGCTGTTTTTT
CDR3: CASSSTSGRASHGELFF

D: TRBD1
size: .
V: TRBV7-3
J: TRBJ2-4
DNA: TGTGCCAGCAGCTTAACCCGGGACAGGGCGTCAGACATTCAGTACTTC
CDR3: CASSLTRDRASDIQYF

D: .
size: once
V: TRBV7-3
J: TRBJ2-3
DNA: TGTGCCAGCAGCCCGGGGAGTTGGGGAGATACGCAGTATTTT
CDR3: CASSPGSWGDTQYF

D: TRBD1
size: .
V: TRBV6-1
J: TRBJ1-5
DNA: TGTGCCAGCAGTGAATATACAGGGGGGGATCAGCCCCAGCATTTT
CDR3: CASSEYTGGDQPQHF

D: .
size: .
V: TRBV7-2
J: TRBJ2-1
DNA: TGTGCCAGCAGCCCGTATAGCGTAAATGAGCAGTTCTTC
CDR3: CASSPYSVNEQFF

D: .
size: .
V: TRBV4-3
J: TRBJ2-7
DNA: TGCGCCAGCAGCCAGGTCATCGGCTACGAGCAGTACTTC
CDR3: CASSQVIGYEQYF

D: TRBD2
size: .
V: TRBV11-2
J: TRBJ2-2
DNA: TGTGCCAGCAGCTTGCTGGGCGGGGGGAACACCGGGGAGCTGTTTTTT
CDR3: CASSLLGGGNTGELFF

D: .
size: .
V: TRBV19
J: TRBJ1-2
DNA: TGTGCCAGTAGTATAGCCGCAGGGACTAACTATGGCTACACCTTC
CDR3: CASSIAAGTNYGYTF

D: .
size: .
V: TRBV19
J: TRBJ1-5
DNA: TGTGCCAGTACCCAATCCACTATTGGCAATCAGCCCCAGCATTTT
CDR3: CASTQSTIGNQPQHF

D: .
size: .
V: TRBV2
J: TRBJ1-1
DNA: TGTGCCACTACTCTCTTGACAGGGAACACTGAAGCTTTCTTT
CDR3: CATTLLTGNTEAFF

D: .
size: .
V: TRBV10-3
J: TRBJ2-5
DNA: TGTGCCATGAAAGACCAGGGGAAGGAGACCCAGTACTTC
CDR3: CAMKDQGKETQYF